Below, 22 T cell receptor beta chains from the same sample are listed, as sequenced in a study of blood T cells in healthy people across ages. Primers used in a second PCR of about 6 to 12 cycles were a sample-barcoded 5' primer and a J-beta primer mix. One entry per CDR3 protein, called by TCRdb with MiXCR from the 5' RACE reads. The table has around 1,000,000 distinct CDR3 sequences, under 30% seen once. These data were also filed under a second study, of T cells of mothers and their children.

Sequencing used blood. Receptor source: a girl aged 2 to 9 in good health.

This clonotype was detected only a few times. V and J are TRBV29-1 and TRBJ2-1; TRBD2 matches at 8 bases. Trimming took 6 bases from V and 8 from J; bases not matched to a gene: 9. CDR1 and CDR2 (germline): SQVTM, ANQGSEA. The CDR3 consists of 13 residues. CDR3 amino acids: CSVKHLAGYEQFF. In DNA form, the CDR3 reads TGCAGCGTCAAACACCTAGCGGGCTATGAGCAGTTCTTC.

This chain links TRBV4-1 with TRBJ2-1, with a weak D call TRBD2 (5 bases). The V gene lost 4 bases and the J gene lost 7 bases, with 14 bases spanning the gap. This CDR3 has 14 amino acids. The germline V gene encodes CDR1 MGHRA and CDR2 YSYEKL. In nucleotides, the CDR3 is TGCGCCAGCAGCCGTAGACCCGGGGAAAATGAGCAGTTCTTC. Its protein is CASSRRPGENEQFF.

The table lists this clonotype with a few counts. Its ends do not fully match the called genes, so a read error is possible. J is TRBJ1-6 and V is TRBV7-7; D is perhaps TRBD1 (6 bases). The germline V gene has CDR1 SSHAT and CDR2 FNYEAQ (reference sequence). CDR3 size: 13 residues. The chain's CDR3 is CASSRDNNSPLHF. In DNA form, the CDR3 reads TGTGCTAGCAGCCGGGACAATAATTCACCCCTCCACTTT.

The table lists this clonotype with a few counts. The chain joins TRBV24-1 to TRBJ2-5; D call uncertain. Trimming stripped 1 base from V and 5 bases from J, with 4 bases between. Germline V gene lookup returns CDR1 KGHDR and CDR2 SFDVKD. The CDR3 contains 12 residues. In DNA, the CDR3 is TGTGCCACCAGTGATTTTTGGGAGACCCAGTACTTC. Its translation is CATSDFWETQYF.

The sample holds a few counts of this clonotype. This chain links TRBV7-3 with TRBJ2-5; 12 bases agree with TRBD1. Trimming cost V 10 bases and J 11 bases; bases outside gene matches: 14. The CDR3 is 14 residues long. Germline CDR1 SGHTA, CDR2 FQGTGA. CDR3 sequence (DNA): TGTGCCACCCGTCCGGGGACAGGGGGCTTAGAGCAGTACTTC. The encoded protein is CATRPGTGGLEQYF.

This clonotype came up a few times. The chain recombines TRBV11-2 with TRBJ1-2; perhaps TRBD1 as D (5 bases). Germline loops: CDR1 SGHAT, CDR2 FQNNGV. This CDR3 has 14 amino acids. The V gene lost 5 bases and the J gene lost 2 bases, with 12 bases spanning the gap. The CDR3 nucleotides are TGTGCCAGCAGCACTCTTAAGGGGAACTATGGCTACACCTTC. Translated: CASSTLKGNYGYTF. Full variable domain (remainder filled in from reference TRBV11-2 and TRBJ1-2): EAGVAQSPRYKIIEKRQSVAFWCNPISGHATLYWYQQILGQGPKLLIQFQNNGVVDDSQLPKDRFSAERLKGVDSTLKIQPAKLEDSAVYLCASSTLKGNYGYTFGSGTRLTVV.

The chain couples TRBV6-6 to TRBJ1-2; the D is unclear. Germline lookup yields CDR1 MNHNY and CDR2 SVGAGI (reference sequence). The germline V and J ends were trimmed by 2 bases and 1 base, with 8 bases remaining between them. The CDR3 length is 14 residues. The CDR3, as DNA: TGTGCCAGCAGTTACACGGGATATAACTATGGCTACACCTTC. Protein: CASSYTGYNYGYTF.

V is TRBV20-1 and J is TRBJ2-5, with 7 bases lining up with TRBD1. Germline loops: CDR1 DFQATT, CDR2 SNEGSKA (reference sequence). V gave up 4 bases and J gave up 2 bases; unmatched junction bases: 4. The CDR3 loop spans 13 amino acids. The CDR3 here is CSATDREQETQYF. The CDR3 DNA reads TGCAGTGCTACCGACAGGGAGCAAGAGACCCAGTACTTC.

V usage is TRBV12-3 or TRBV12-4 and J usage is TRBJ1-6, with unresolved D. The germline V and J ends were trimmed by 5 bases and 6 bases, with 14 bases remaining between them. The CDR3 is 15 residues long. CDR3 coding DNA: TGTGCCAGCAGTCCGCCCGGGAGACTTAATTCACCCCTCCACTTT. This translates into CASSPPGRLNSPLHF.

The chain combines TRBV20-1 with TRBJ2-5; TRBD2 aligns across 7 bases. Unmatched junction bases numbered 10, after V lost 7 bases and J lost 2 bases. Germline CDR1 and CDR2: DFQATT and SNEGSKA (reference sequence). The CDR3 is made up of 14 amino acids. The CDR3 loop reads CSVARLATQETQYF. The CDR3 bases are TGCAGTGTGGCCAGACTAGCTACGCAAGAGACCCAGTACTTC.

This clonotype has more than one count but fewer than ten. The chain joins TRBV28 to TRBJ2-7; either TRBD1 or TRBD2 may supply D (6 bases each). The CDR3 totals 16 residues. Between the trimmed V and J ends, which lost 5 bases and 4 bases, there was a span of 21 bases. Germline values: CDR1 MDHEN, CDR2 SYDVKM. Written as DNA, the CDR3 is TGTGCCAGCAGTCAAACTAGGGGTGGGGGGCGGTACGAGCAGTACTTC. Its translation is CASSQTRGGGRYEQYF. Full variable domain (rest looked up from reference TRBV28 and TRBJ2-7): DVKVTQSSRYLVKRTGEKVFLECVQDMDHENMFWYRQDPGLGLRLIYFSYDVKMKEKGDIPEGYSVSREKKERFSLILESASTNQTSMYLCASSQTRGGGRYEQYFGPGTRLTVT.

The chain combines TRBV7-3 with TRBJ2-5; TRBD2 matches at 8 bases. Unmatched junction bases numbered 1, after V lost 0 bases and J lost 4 bases. The V gene's germline CDR1 is SGHTA and CDR2 FQGTGA. The CDR3 covers 14 residues. The CDR3 spells CASSLTAGGETQYF. The CDR3 nucleotides read TGTGCCAGCAGCTTAACTGCGGGGGGAGAGACCCAGTACTTC.

This clonotype was recorded a few times. This rearrangement joins TRBV5-6 to TRBJ2-7, with D perhaps being TRBD1 or TRBD2 (5 bases each). The tail of the sequence fits TRBJ2-1 better, so the J call may be wrong. CDR1 is SGHDT, CDR2 YYEEEE, per germline. CDR3 length equals 14 residues. DNA for the CDR3: TGTGCCAGCAGCCCGGTGGGGGTGTGGAATGAGCAGTTCTTC. This gives the protein CASSPVGVWNEQFF.

This clonotype was seen at least ten times. The V gene is TRBV29-1, the J gene TRBJ2-1, with unresolved D. Germline V CDR1 and CDR2: SQVTM, ANQGSEA. Trimming removed 3 bases from V and 7 bases from J, with 4 bases in between. This CDR3 comprises 10 residues. The CDR3 bases are TGCAGCGTTGATAAGAATGAGCAGTTCTTC. Amino acid sequence: CSVDKNEQFF.

This clonotype was seen a handful of times. J is TRBJ2-7 and V is TRBV27, with 7 bases matching TRBD1. This CDR3 region has 15 residues. Losses at the gene ends were 5 bases for V and 5 bases for J; bases not matched to a gene: 12. In germline, CDR1 is MNHEY, CDR2 SMNVEV (reference sequence). The CDR3 is CASSPLDRAIDEQYF. In DNA, the CDR3 is TGTGCCAGCAGTCCATTAGACAGGGCTATCGACGAGCAGTACTTC.

This clonotype has just a few counts. V and J are TRBV12-3 or TRBV12-4 and TRBJ2-7; 7 positions agree with TRBD2. This CDR3 region has 15 residues. V lost 6 bases, J lost 2 bases, and 10 bases stayed unmatched. The CDR3 region has the DNA TGTGCCAGCAGCCTGTGGCGGGAGAGCCCCTACGAGCAGTACTTC. This encodes CASSLWRESPYEQYF.

The chain is built from TRBV10-3 and TRBJ2-5, with D perhaps TRBD2 (6 bases). The J call may be in error: the DNA end matches TRBJ2-1 better. Germline V gene sequence: CDR1 ENHRY, CDR2 SYGVKD. The CDR3 consists of 14 residues. The CDR3 sequence: CAISGMGGSDEQFF. DNA for the CDR3: TGTGCCATCAGTGGTATGGGAGGATCCGATGAGCAGTTCTTC.

In its sample, this clonotype was seen a few times. The rearrangement links TRBV4-3 to TRBJ2-5; D gene ambiguous. Germline assignment: CDR1 LGHNA and CDR2 YSLEER. Trimming took 0 bases from V and 5 from J, leaving 13 bases between them. The CDR3 extends over 15 amino acids. The CDR3 region has the DNA TGCGCCAGCAGCCAAGATCTTCGGCTGCTGGAGACCCAGTACTTC. Translated: CASSQDLRLLETQYF.

This clonotype was picked up one time. V is TRBV6-1 and J is TRBJ2-1, with a weak D call TRBD2 (6 bases). This CDR3 is built from 17 residues. Trimming shortened V by 4 bases and J by 3 bases, and 19 bases separated the two germline ends. Per germline, CDR1 MNHNS and CDR2 SASEGT. The CDR3 DNA reads as TGTGCCAGCAGTGCGGAAGGTAGCGGAGCGGGCTACAATGAGCAGTTCTTC. The encoded protein is CASSAEGSGAGYNEQFF.

The table lists this clonotype with a few counts. An end of the junction differs from the germline gene, which may be a read error. The rearrangement links TRBV7-2 to TRBJ2-3; D perhaps matches TRBD1 (5 bases). The length of the CDR3 is 14 residues. The germline CDR1 and CDR2 sequences are SGHTA and FQGNSA. The CDR3 here is CASSLGGITGTQYF. The CDR3 nucleotides read TGTGCCAGCAGCTTAGGAGGCATCACAGGTACGCAGTATTTT. The full variable domain, in which reference TRBV7-2 and TRBJ2-3 provide the parts outside the CDR3, is GAGVSQSPSNKVTEKGKDVELRCDPISGHTALYWYRQSLGQGLEFLIYFQGNSAPDKSGLPSDRFSAERTGGSVSTLTIQRTQQEDSAVYLCASSLGGITGTQYFGPGTRLTVL.

This clonotype was detected only a few times. The chain uses TRBV29-1 and TRBJ2-5; D is perhaps TRBD1 (6 bases). The J call may not be correct, given that the DNA end is closer to TRBJ2-7. In germline, CDR1 is SQVTM, CDR2 ANQGSEA. This CDR3 has 14 amino acids. The CDR3 region is CSVEEGGQIYEQYF. CDR3 DNA sequence: TGCAGCGTTGAAGAGGGTGGACAGATCTACGAGCAGTACTTC.

This clonotype turned up a few times. The chain links TRBV15 to TRBJ2-7, with D unresolved. The ends were cut back, 0 bases at V and 2 bases at J, with 11 bases in the middle. Germline V gives CDR1 LNHNV, CDR2 YYDKDF (reference sequence). The CDR3 contains 15 residues. Written as DNA, the CDR3 is TGTGCCACCAGCAGAGATCCTACAGTCACCTACGAGCAGTACTTC. Its translation: CATSRDPTVTYEQYF. The entire variable domain, with the rest obtained from reference TRBV15 and TRBJ2-7, is as follows: DAMVIQNPRYQVTQFGKPVTLSCSQTLNHNVMYWYQQKSSQAPKLLFHYYDKDFNNEADTPDNFQSRRPNTSFCFLDIRSPGLGDTAMYLCATSRDPTVTYEQYFGPGTRLTVT.